This T cell receptor (beta chain) is from a study of graft-versus-host responses after intestinal transplantation. This clone has only one observation. No antigen is known for it. Study-wide results and caveats: The study found high graft-versus-host to host-versus-graft clonal ratios in allografts of patients with graft-donor T cell macrochimerism.

In germline, CDR1 is SQVTM, CDR2 ANQGSEA. The CDR3 totals 13 residues. Trimming stripped 2 bases from V and 8 bases from J, with 12 bases between. Method: immunoSEQ multiplex PCR; TCRdb's copy keeps in-frame clones and lacks some. Among 99,000 or so clones listed, approximately 85% were seen once. The source of this sequence is a human patient who received an intestinal transplant, so some T cells may come from the graft donor. The sample was PBMCs, taken 255 days after intestinal transplant. This rearrangement joins TRBV29-1 to TRBJ1-4, with D unclear. For the CDR3, the DNA is TGCAGCGTTGAAAGTCGGGGAAAGGAAAAACTGTTTTTT. It yields the protein CSVESRGKEKLFF.